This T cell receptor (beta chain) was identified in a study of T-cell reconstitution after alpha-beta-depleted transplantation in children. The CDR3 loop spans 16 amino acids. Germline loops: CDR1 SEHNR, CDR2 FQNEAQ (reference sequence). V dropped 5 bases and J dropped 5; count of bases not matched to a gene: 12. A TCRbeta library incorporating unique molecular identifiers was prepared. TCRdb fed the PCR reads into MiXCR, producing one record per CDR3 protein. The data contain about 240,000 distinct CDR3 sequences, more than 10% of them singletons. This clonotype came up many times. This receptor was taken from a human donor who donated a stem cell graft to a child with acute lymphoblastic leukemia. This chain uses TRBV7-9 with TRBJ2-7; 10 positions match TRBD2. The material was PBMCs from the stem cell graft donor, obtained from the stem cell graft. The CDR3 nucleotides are TGTGCCAGCAGCCCTCAAAGCGGGAGGGCCAGAGACGAGCAGTACTTC. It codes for CASSPQSGRARDEQYF.